A selection of T cell receptor beta chains follows, all from one sample in a study of cytomegalovirus exposure and HLA in healthy donors. TCRdb's copy holds only in-frame clones and misses some; the assay was immunoSEQ multiplex PCR. The sample includes about 240,000 clones, about 85% seen only once; the top ten take roughly 0.26%. Source material: PBMCs. The receptor source for this set is a girl aged 2-10 years in good health and CMV-seronegative. Both conserved end residues are part of each CDR3. D genes are given only for firm matches. Clone size is given for some rows only: seen once, a few or many times, or a class if the clone is expanded.

clone size	J gene	D gene	CDR3 length	V gene	CDR3 protein	CDR3 DNA
.	TRBJ2-7	.	17	TRBV5-1	CASSLSILGYSSYEQYF	TGCGCCAGCAGCCTAAGCATACTAGGGTATTCTTCCTACGAGCAGTACTTC
.	TRBJ1-2	TRBD1	15	TRBV6-6	CASSSPGQGASGYTF	TGTGCCAGCAGTTCCCCTGGACAGGGGGCCTCTGGCTACACCTTC
once	TRBJ2-7	TRBD1	14	TRBV7-9	CASSLGQGLYEQYF	TGTGCCAGCAGCTTAGGACAGGGTCTCTACGAGCAGTACTTC
.	TRBJ1-2	TRBD1	14	TRBV2	CASSARTGWYGYTF	TGTGCCAGCAGTGCCCGGACAGGGTGGTATGGCTACACCTTC
.	TRBJ2-5	.	13	TRBV19	CASSMGREETQYF	TGTGCCAGTAGTATGGGGCGAGAAGAGACCCAGTACTTC
.	TRBJ2-7	.	15	TRBV7-8	CASSLPTLGSYEQYF	TGTGCCAGCAGCTTACCTACCCTTGGCTCCTACGAGCAGTACTTC
.	TRBJ2-7	.	15	TRBV5-5	CASSFSPTGSYEQYF	TGTGCCAGCAGCTTTTCACCCACAGGCTCCTACGAGCAGTACTTC
.	TRBJ2-2	TRBD2	15	TRBV7-3	CASSLAGGYTGELFF	TGTGCCAGCAGCTTAGCGGGGGGTTACACCGGGGAGCTGTTTTTT
once	TRBJ2-7	TRBD1	13	TRBV6-5	CASSYQGANEQYF	TGTGCCAGCAGTTACCAGGGGGCGAACGAGCAGTACTTC
.	TRBJ2-2	TRBD2	18	TRBV7-4	CASSFLGLAFANTGELFF	TGTGCCAGCAGCTTTTTGGGACTAGCGTTCGCGAACACCGGGGAGCTGTTTTTT
.	TRBJ2-2	.	16	TRBV21-1	CASSHPGQTNTGELFF	TGTGCCAGCAGCCACCCGGGACAGACGAACACCGGGGAGCTGTTTTTT
.	TRBJ1-6	.	16	TRBV5-1	CASSTDWSRDNSPLHF	TGCGCCAGCAGCACTGACTGGAGCAGGGATAATTCACCCCTCCACTTT
.	TRBJ2-5	.	15	TRBV15	CATSSGGQVGRWRYF	TGTGCCACCAGCAGTGGAGGACAGGTTGGGAGGTGGAGGTACTTC
few	TRBJ1-2	TRBD1	15	TRBV6-5	CASSYRQGVEYGYTF	TGTGCCAGCAGTTACCGGCAGGGGGTAGAGTATGGCTACACCTTC
few	TRBJ2-7	.	12	TRBV27	CASSSRAHEQYF	TGTGCCAGCAGTTCGAGGGCCCACGAGCAGTACTTC
.	TRBJ1-5	.	12	TRBV19	CASSDQVPPQHF	TGTGCCAGTAGTGACCAGGTTCCGCCCCAGCATTTT
few	TRBJ2-2	.	15	TRBV6-1	CASSPREMNTGELFF	TGTGCCAGCAGTCCCCGCGAGATGAACACCGGGGAGCTGTTTTTT
.	TRBJ2-7	TRBD1	15	TRBV27	CASSPRTGKSYEQYF	TGTGCCAGCAGCCCTCGGACAGGGAAATCCTACGAGCAGTACTTC
.	TRBJ1-5	.	15	TRBV11-2	CASSLSQGTNQPQHF	TGTGCCAGCAGCTTAAGTCAGGGAACCAATCAGCCCCAGCATTTT
.	TRBJ1-4	TRBD1	16	TRBV6-6	CASSYVRRQGAEKLFF	TGTGCCAGCAGTTACGTGCGCCGACAGGGAGCTGAAAAACTGTTTTTT
.	TRBJ2-1	.	15	TRBV11-2	CASSLRVSRDNEQFF	TGTGCCAGCAGCTTGCGTGTCAGTCGGGACAATGAGCAGTTCTTC
.	TRBJ1-2	TRBD1	15	TRBV19	CASSVPGQKSNGYTF	TGTGCCAGTAGTGTACCGGGACAGAAGTCGAATGGCTACACCTTC
.	TRBJ1-1	.	14	TRBV6-1	CASVKLAGNTEAFF	TGTGCCAGCGTCAAGTTGGCGGGGAACACTGAAGCTTTCTTT
.	TRBJ1-5	.	15	TRBV11-2	CASSLSRGNNQPQHF	TGTGCCAGCAGCTTATCCAGGGGTAACAATCAGCCCCAGCATTTT
.	TRBJ2-5	TRBD1	21	TRBV2	CASTERDREVPSALGRETQYF	TGTGCCAGCACCGAGAGGGACAGGGAGGTTCCCTCAGCACTAGGGCGCGAGACCCAGTACTTC
.	TRBJ2-7	TRBD1	16	TRBV4-1	CASSLGFSDRDYEQYF	TGCGCCAGCAGCCTAGGCTTCTCTGACAGGGACTACGAGCAGTACTTC
.	TRBJ2-3	TRBD2	18	TRBV7-3	CASSLLGLAGGLTDTQYF	TGTGCCAGCAGCTTACTGGGACTAGCGGGGGGGCTCACAGATACGCAGTATTTT
.	TRBJ2-7	TRBD2	15	TRBV27	CASSPRSSGSYEQYF	TGTGCCAGCAGTCCCCGGTCCAGCGGGAGCTACGAGCAGTACTTC
once	TRBJ2-5	TRBD2	16	TRBV7-7	CASSLRTAGGRETQYF	TGTGCCAGCAGCTTAAGGACGGCGGGGGGCAGGGAGACCCAGTACTTC
few	TRBJ2-3	TRBD2	15	TRBV6-5	CASSSRRGGTDTQYF	TGTGCCAGCAGTTCTAGGCGGGGGGGCACAGATACGCAGTATTTT
.	TRBJ2-6	TRBD1	18	TRBV15	CATSRKGQSNVGANVLTF	TGTGCCACCAGCAGAAAGGGACAGTCGAACGTTGGGGCCAACGTCCTGACTTTC
.	TRBJ2-7	.	14	TRBV4-1	CASSQVDSSYEQYF	TGCGCCAGCAGCCAAGTCGACTCGTCCTACGAGCAGTACTTC
.	TRBJ2-5	TRBD2	16	TRBV7-9	CASSSPQRLARETQYF	TGTGCCAGCAGCTCCCCACAAAGACTAGCCCGGGAGACCCAGTACTTC
.	TRBJ2-3	.	17	TRBV4-2	CASSQARSGHPGDTQYF	TGTGCCAGCAGCCAGGCCCGGAGTGGCCACCCGGGGGATACGCAGTATTTT
.	TRBJ2-3	TRBD2	17	TRBV11-1	CASSLTTSGLSTDTQYF	TGTGCCAGCAGCTTAACAACTAGCGGGCTAAGCACAGATACGCAGTATTTT
few	TRBJ2-3	TRBD1	14	TRBV5-1	CASFRDSTTDTQYF	TGCGCCAGCTTTCGGGACAGTACCACAGATACGCAGTATTTT
.	TRBJ2-1	TRBD2	14	TRBV27	CASSLLAGTNEQFF	TGTGCCAGCAGTCTACTAGCGGGGACCAATGAGCAGTTCTTC
.	TRBJ2-1	.	18	TRBV7-7	CASSLEVVGVGAYNEQFF	TGTGCCAGCAGCTTAGAGGTAGTGGGAGTGGGGGCTTACAATGAGCAGTTCTTC
few	TRBJ2-3	TRBD1	13	TRBV30	CALRQGGTDTQYF	TGTGCCTTACGACAGGGGGGCACAGATACGCAGTATTTT
.	TRBJ1-4	.	16	TRBV27	CASSLEGGQINEKLFF	TGTGCCAGCAGTTTAGAGGGCGGACAGATTAATGAAAAACTGTTTTTT
.	TRBJ2-2	TRBD2	16	TRBV7-3	CASSLGGGTNTGELFF	TGTGCCAGCAGCTTGGGCGGGGGGACGAACACCGGGGAGCTGTTTTTT
.	TRBJ2-3	TRBD2	16	TRBV6-5	CASSWTSGSSTDTQYF	TGTGCCAGCAGTTGGACTAGCGGGAGTAGCACAGATACGCAGTATTTT
.	TRBJ2-7	TRBD1	15	TRBV4-1	CASSQEGDSQYEQYF	TGCGCCAGCAGCCAAGAAGGGGACAGCCAATACGAGCAGTACTTC
.	TRBJ1-4	.	13	TRBV30	CAWSVQGPEKLFF	TGTGCCTGGAGTGTACAGGGTCCCGAAAAACTGTTTTTT
.	TRBJ1-5	TRBD1	12	TRBV27	CASRTGNQPQHF	TGTGCCAGCCGGACAGGGAATCAGCCCCAGCATTTT
once	TRBJ1-2	.	16	TRBV1	CTSSPNRGLPNYGYTF	TGCACCAGCAGCCCCAACAGGGGGCTCCCTAACTATGGCTACACCTTC
.	TRBJ1-5	.	15	TRBV4-1	CASSQYRAPNQPQHF	TGCGCCAGCAGCCAATACAGGGCCCCCAATCAGCCCCAGCATTTT
.	TRBJ1-5	.	15	TRBV10-3	CAISENRVINQPQHF	TGTGCCATCAGTGAAAACAGGGTAATAAATCAGCCCCAGCATTTT
.	TRBJ2-4	.	17	TRBV6-4	CASSDAVTGTAKNIQYF	TGTGCCAGCAGTGACGCCGTAACAGGGACGGCCAAAAACATTCAGTACTTC
.	TRBJ2-7	.	14	TRBV7-9	CSSSLDGLAYEQYF	TGTTCCAGCAGCTTAGACGGACTCGCCTACGAGCAGTACTTC